The 19 T cell receptor beta chains below were found in one sample sequenced in a study of CD8+CD57+ T cells in acquired aplastic anemia. An expansion of CD8+CD57+ cells by flow cytometry had been shown in patients chosen for sequencing. Template material for TCR beta VDJ and CDR3 profiling consisted of genomic DNA. TCRdb fed the reads into MiXCR, producing one record per CDR3 protein. The table includes nearly 60,000 distinct CDR3 sequences, roughly three fifths detected once. The sequenced sample was sorted CD4+, CD8+, or CD8+CD57+ T cells (not recorded which) from PBMCs. The receptors derive from a human donor with aplastic anemia.

There are many counts of this clonotype. The chain couples TRBV7-3 to TRBJ2-5; D possibly uses TRBD1 or TRBD2 (6 bases each). Trimming removed 0 bases from V and 1 base from J, with 9 bases in between. Germline V gene data show CDR1 as SGHTA and CDR2 as FQGTGA. The CDR3 has 15 residues. The CDR3 DNA sequence: TGTGCCAGCAGCTTAACGGGGGGCCCCCAAGAGACCCAGTACTTC. Its protein is CASSLTGGPQETQYF.

This sequence joins TRBV25-1 and TRBJ1-6; TRBD1 aligns across 7 bases. The ends lost 10 bases at V and 6 bases at J; junction bases unmatched: 6. Germline V gene lookup returns CDR1 MGHDK and CDR2 SYGVNS. This CDR3 comprises 13 residues. The CDR3 region has the DNA TGTGCCACGAACAGGGGCGGTAATTCACCCCTCCACTTT. Translating gives CATNRGGNSPLHF. The full variable domain, in which reference TRBV25-1 and TRBJ1-6 provide the parts outside the CDR3, is EADIYQTPRYLVIGTGKKITLECSQTMGHDKMYWYQQDPGMELHLIHYSYGVNSTEKGDLSSESTVSRIRTEHFPLTLESARPSHTSQYLCATNRGGNSPLHFGNGTRLTVT.

This clonotype occurred many times. The chain links TRBV6-1 to TRBJ2-4; TRBD1 is a possible D gene (5 bases). Trimming shortened V by 8 bases and J by 1 base, and 18 bases separated the two germline ends. Germline V CDR1 and CDR2: MNHNS, SASEGT. The CDR3 is made up of 16 amino acids. The CDR3, as DNA: TGTGCCAGCGCACAGGTTCCCTTGGGGGCCAAAAACATTCAGTACTTC. Translation gives CASAQVPLGAKNIQYF.

This sequence joins TRBV10-2 and TRBJ1-1; no reliable D call. Germline values: CDR1 WSHSY, CDR2 SAAADI. With 5 bases removed from V and 6 bases from J, the gap between germline ends came to 13 bases. This CDR3 contains 13 residues. The CDR3 sequence is CASSRAPSAEAFF. CDR3 bases: TGCGCCAGCAGTAGGGCCCCAAGCGCTGAAGCTTTCTTT.

This clonotype is medium-sized (0.01 to 0.1%) in the sample. J is TRBJ2-7 and V is TRBV7-8; 8 positions match TRBD1. Unmatched junction bases numbered 6, after V lost 5 bases and J lost 6 bases. The CDR3 has 13 amino acids. From germline, CDR1 is SGHVS and CDR2 FQNEAQ. The CDR3 nucleotides are TGTGCCAGCAGCGACAGGGGCCCCCTCGAGCAGTACGTC. It is translated as CASSDRGPLEQYV.

This clonotype was seen once. This chain uses TRBV3-1 with TRBJ1-2, with 8 positions matching TRBD1. The CDR3 is 15 residues long. Germline loops: CDR1 LGHDT, CDR2 YNNKEL (reference sequence). The junction had 5 bases not matched to a gene; V was cut back by 5 bases and J by 0 bases. The CDR3 protein is CASSSRQGTNYGYTF. CDR3 bases: TGTGCCAGCAGCTCCCGACAGGGGACTAACTATGGCTACACCTTC.

The CDR3 DNA reads as TGTGCCAGCAGTTTAACCAGGGGGGTCGCTGAAGCTTTCTTT. This codes for CASSLTRGVAEAFF. V gene TRBV27 combines with J gene TRBJ1-1; 7 bases agree with TRBD1. Germline values: CDR1 MNHEY, CDR2 SMNVEV (reference sequence). The CDR3 loop spans 14 amino acids. J lost 6 bases, V lost 2 bases, and 6 bases had no gene match.

The rearrangement uses TRBV7-2 and TRBJ1-2; maybe TRBD1 (5 bases). Trimming left V 3 bases short and J 13 bases short, with 12 bases between. Germline V CDR1 and CDR2: SGHTA, FQGNSA. The CDR3 loop spans 11 amino acids. Written as DNA, the CDR3 is TGTGCCAGCAGCTTGGGGGGTTGGAGCACCTTC. Protein sequence: CASSLGGWSTF.

CDR3 protein: CASSGGGAYNSPLHF. DNA of the CDR3: TGCGCCAGCAGCGGAGGAGGGGCCTATAATTCACCCCTCCACTTT. The chain couples TRBV5-1 to TRBJ1-6; TRBD1 might be the D (5 bases). There are 15 residues in the CDR3. V shed 4 bases and J shed 2 bases, with 10 bases lying between them. Per the germline V gene, CDR1 is SGHRS and CDR2 is YFSETQ. Full variable domain (rest looked up from reference TRBV5-1 and TRBJ1-6): KAGVTQTPRYLIKTRGQQVTLSCSPISGHRSVSWYQQTPGQGLQFLFEYFSETQRNKGNFPGRFSGRQFSNSRSEMNVSTLELGDSALYLCASSGGGAYNSPLHFGNGTRLTVT.

This clonotype was picked up many times. J is TRBJ2-1 and V is TRBV5-6; 7 nucleotides align to TRBD1. The V gene end was trimmed by 4 bases and the J gene end by 3 bases; junction bases not matched to a gene: 7. Germline-derived CDR1 and CDR2 are SGHDT and YYEEEE. The CDR3 sequence is 15 residues long. CDR3 nucleotide sequence: TGTGCCAGCAGCCCACCGGGGACAGTCTACAATGAGCAGTTCTTC. Protein sequence: CASSPPGTVYNEQFF.

With respect to this clonotype: One end of the junction is discordant with germline, which a read error may explain. The chain uses TRBV5-3 and TRBJ1-2; D not certain. TRBV5-3 is filed as an ORF, its function uncertain. The CDR3 length is 12 residues. The CDR3 nucleotides read TGTGCCAGCAGCTTGAATAACTATGGCTACACCTTC. Translated, it gives CASSLNNYGYTF.

V is TRBV5-1 and J is TRBJ1-6; possibly TRBD1 for D (5 bases). There are 13 residues in the CDR3. CDR1 and CDR2 from the germline V gene are SGHRS and YFSETQ. V lost 4 bases, J lost 8 bases, and 10 bases lay in between. The DNA of the CDR3 is TGCGCCAGCAGCGGGCAGGGCGATTCACCCCTCCACTTT. Translation: CASSGQGDSPLHF.

This clonotype is categorized as medium-sized. The chain uses TRBV2 and TRBJ2-1, with D tentatively TRBD2 (6 bases). V was shortened by 7 bases and J by 4 bases, with 14 bases between the two germline ends. Germline CDR1 reads SNHLY; CDR2 reads FYNNEI. This CDR3 is built from 14 residues. Here the CDR3 DNA reads TGTGCCAGCACCCGGACTACACTTTACAATGAGCAGTTCTTC. This codes for CASTRTTLYNEQFF. The full variable domain, rest sourced from reference TRBV2 and TRBJ2-1, is EPEVTQTPSHQVTQMGQEVILRCVPISNHLYFYWYRQILGQKVEFLVSFYNNEISEKSEIFDDQFSVERPDGSNFTLKIRSTKLEDSAMYFCASTRTTLYNEQFFGPGTRLTVL.

This chain uses TRBV7-6 with TRBJ2-7, with D maybe TRBD1 (6 bases). This CDR3 spans 12 amino acids. CDR1 is SGHVS and CDR2 is FNYEAQ in the germline V gene. Trimming took 6 bases from V and 6 from J, leaving 12 bases between them. CDR3 sequence reads: CASSQQGSEQYF. The CDR3 DNA reads as TGTGCCAGCAGTCAGCAGGGGAGCGAGCAGTACTTC.

V usage is TRBV4-1 and J usage is TRBJ1-3, with D hard to call. The CDR3 totals 12 residues. Germline CDR1 and CDR2: MGHRA and YSYEKL. Trimming cost V 4 bases and J 4 bases, with 5 bases left between them. The CDR3 reads CASSPFGNTIYF. CDR3 DNA: TGCGCCAGCAGCCCTTTCGGAAACACCATATATTTT.

A few counts support this clonotype. The rearrangement joins TRBV29-1 to TRBJ2-1; TRBD2 matches at 10 bases. V gave up 0 bases and J gave up 8 bases; unmatched junction bases: 10. Germline V gene data show CDR1 as SQVTM and CDR2 as ANQGSEA. CDR3 length: 16 amino acids. For the CDR3, the DNA is TGCAGCGTTGAAGATCTTGGGCTAGCGGGGGTCGATGAGCAGTTCTTC. Amino acid sequence: CSVEDLGLAGVDEQFF.

The chain couples TRBV6-1 to TRBJ1-3, with D possibly matching TRBD1 (5 bases). Trimming stripped 9 bases from V and 2 bases from J, with 8 bases between. Looked up from germline, CDR1 is MNHNS and CDR2 is SASEGT. The CDR3 spans 12 residues. DNA of the CDR3: TGTGCCAGTCGGGGGGCTGGAAACACCATATATTTT. Protein: CASRGAGNTIYF.

The genes are TRBV5-4 and TRBJ1-2; a weak D match, TRBD1 (6 bases). The germline CDR1 and CDR2 sequences are SGHNT and YYREEE (reference sequence). Trimming pared 5 bases from V and 2 bases from J, leaving 13 bases between. The CDR3 consists of 14 residues. The CDR3 sequence is CASRGQGSNYGYTF. The CDR3, as DNA: TGTGCCAGCAGAGGGCAGGGGTCCAACTATGGCTACACCTTC. Supplemented by reference TRBV5-4 and TRBJ1-2, the full variable domain reads ETGVTQSPTHLIKTRGQQVTLRCSSQSGHNTVSWYQQALGQGPQFIFQYYREEENGRGNFPPRFSGLQFPNYSSELNVNALELDDSALYLCASRGQGSNYGYTFGSGTRLTVV.

This clonotype was picked up many times. J is TRBJ2-3 and V is TRBV10-3; 9 nucleotides agree with TRBD2. Germline V gives CDR1 ENHRY, CDR2 SYGVKD. This CDR3 spans 16 amino acids. With V trimmed by 2 bases and J by 2 bases, 5 bases remained unmatched. The CDR3 sequence is CAISEVAGVITDTQYF. CDR3 in DNA: TGTGCCATCAGTGAGGTAGCGGGGGTGATCACAGATACGCAGTATTTT.